These T cell receptor beta chains were read from a single sample in a study of T cells expressing NK-cell markers. TCRdb re-called the 5' RACE reads; every CDR3 protein appears as one record, without DNA. The table gives about 380,000 distinct CDR3 sequences; the top ten clones make up under 6.5% of it. Material for sequencing was blood T cells: a sorted CD56 or NKG2C T cell subset, CD4+ or CD8+ T cells, or bulk PBMC T cells (not recorded which). These receptors were collected from a man aged 18 to 69 in good health. Each CDR3 is given with its conserved first and last residue.

j_call v_call cdr3_length cdr3_aa
TRBJ2-5 TRBV7-7 18 CASSLNRWRGANQETQYF
TRBJ1-1 TRBV7-9 14 CASSRGPVNTEAFF
TRBJ2-4 TRBV29-1 14 CSVGQGGAKNIQYF
TRBJ1-2 TRBV6-5 15 CASSYSPTADYGYTF
TRBJ2-1 TRBV6-1 16 CASSGSGTNSYNEQFF
TRBJ1-2 TRBV6-5 14 CASSIRRGNYGYTF
TRBJ2-1 TRBV12-3/TRBV12-4 14 CASSPGGWDNEQFF
TRBJ2-1 TRBV7-3 14 CASRNGGGGDEQFF
TRBJ1-1 TRBV18 13 CATGLSEYTEAFF
TRBJ2-1 TRBV7-9 17 CASSHTPSFRSYNEQFF
TRBJ2-1 TRBV7-9 15 CASSLGRTYYNEQFF
TRBJ2-2 TRBV12-3/TRBV12-4 15 CASSLTSGFPGELFF
TRBJ2-5 TRBV5-1 16 CASSLLAGGPQETQYF
TRBJ1-1 TRBV12-3/TRBV12-4 16 CASSPGWGSVHTEAFF